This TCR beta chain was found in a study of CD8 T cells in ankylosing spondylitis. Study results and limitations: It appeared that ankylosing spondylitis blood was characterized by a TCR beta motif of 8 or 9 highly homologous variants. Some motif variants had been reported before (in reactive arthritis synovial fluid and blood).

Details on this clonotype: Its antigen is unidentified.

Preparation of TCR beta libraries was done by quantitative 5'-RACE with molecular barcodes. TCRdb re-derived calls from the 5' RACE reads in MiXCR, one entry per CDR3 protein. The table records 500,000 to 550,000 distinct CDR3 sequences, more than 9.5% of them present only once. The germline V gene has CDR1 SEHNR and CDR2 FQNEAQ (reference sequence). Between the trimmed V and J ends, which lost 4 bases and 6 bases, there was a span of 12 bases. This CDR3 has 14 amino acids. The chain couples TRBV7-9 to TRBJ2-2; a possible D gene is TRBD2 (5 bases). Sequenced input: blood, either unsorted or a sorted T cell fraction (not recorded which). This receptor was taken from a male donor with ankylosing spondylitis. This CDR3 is CASSSPLRAGELFF. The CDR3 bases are TGTGCCAGCAGCTCCCCACTGCGGGCCGGGGAGCTGTTTTTT.